A selection of T cell receptor beta chains follows, all from one sample in a study of regulatory T cells in long-lasting Graves disease. TCRdb independently ran MiXCR on the multiplex PCR reads; one entry per CDR3 protein. The repertoire holds a few hundred thousand distinct CDR3 sequences, with approximately 10% as singletons. The same data also went into a second study, on T cells in Graves' hyperthyroidism and ophthalmopathy.

The source was peripheral blood mononuclear cells (PBMCs), collected at new diagnosis, from a patient treated with antithyroid drugs. Every receptor here comes from a young woman with Graves disease. Each CDR3 is given with its conserved first and last residue. The order of the fields is J gene, D gene, V gene, clone size, CDR3 protein, CDR3 DNA. A D gene is named only where the DNA matches it firmly. Only part of the rows carry a size: once, few, many, or a class if the clone is expanded.

J gene: TRBJ2-5
D gene: TRBD2
V gene: TRBV5-1
clone size: -
CDR3 protein: CASSKRLAGGPGSETQYF
CDR3 DNA: TGCGCCAGCAGCAAGAGACTAGCGGGAGGGCCAGGTTCCGAGACCCAGTACTTC

J gene: TRBJ2-5
D gene: TRBD1
V gene: TRBV28
clone size: -
CDR3 protein: CASRQGRETQYF
CDR3 DNA: TGTGCCAGCCGACAGGGCAGAGAGACCCAGTACTTC

J gene: TRBJ2-7
D gene: TRBD1
V gene: TRBV27
clone size: many
CDR3 protein: CASTSRPLDRAHF
CDR3 DNA: TGTGCCAGCACCTCTCGGCCTTTGGACAGGGCCCACTTC

J gene: TRBJ2-1
D gene: -
V gene: TRBV2
clone size: many
CDR3 protein: CASSGVRRVASYNEQFF
CDR3 DNA: TGTGCCAGCAGTGGAGTCCGGCGGGTAGCCTCCTACAATGAGCAGTTCTTC

J gene: TRBJ2-1
D gene: -
V gene: TRBV10-3
clone size: -
CDR3 protein: CAISESKELRGSNEQFF
CDR3 DNA: TGTGCCATCAGTGAGTCGAAAGAACTACGCGGCTCCAATGAGCAGTTCTTC

J gene: TRBJ1-1
D gene: -
V gene: TRBV25-1
clone size: -
CDR3 protein: CASSEWGQGPNTEAFF
CDR3 DNA: TGTGCCAGCAGTGAATGGGGTCAGGGGCCAAACACTGAAGCTTTCTTT

J gene: TRBJ2-7
D gene: -
V gene: TRBV28
clone size: many
CDR3 protein: CASTPGSYEQYF
CDR3 DNA: TGTGCCAGCACCCCCGGCTCCTACGAGCAGTACTTC

J gene: TRBJ1-2
D gene: -
V gene: TRBV29-1
clone size: -
CDR3 protein: CSVDRADFYGYTF
CDR3 DNA: TGCAGCGTTGACAGGGCTGATTTCTATGGCTACACCTTC

J gene: TRBJ1-3
D gene: -
V gene: TRBV6-5
clone size: many
CDR3 protein: CASSYAGNTIYF
CDR3 DNA: TGTGCCAGCAGTTACGCGGGAAACACCATATATTTT

J gene: TRBJ2-3
D gene: -
V gene: TRBV7-8
clone size: many
CDR3 protein: CASGVMVDTQYF
CDR3 DNA: TGTGCCAGCGGGGTAATGGTAGATACGCAGTATTTT

J gene: TRBJ2-1
D gene: TRBD1
V gene: TRBV7-9
clone size: -
CDR3 protein: CACGPTGTYNEQFF
CDR3 DNA: TGTGCCTGCGGTCCGACAGGGACATACAATGAGCAGTTCTTC

J gene: TRBJ2-5
D gene: TRBD1
V gene: TRBV20-1
clone size: many
CDR3 protein: CSAYVTGSQETQYF
CDR3 DNA: TGCAGTGCCTACGTGACAGGGAGCCAAGAGACCCAGTACTTC

J gene: TRBJ2-2
D gene: TRBD2
V gene: TRBV18
clone size: few
CDR3 protein: CASSHTPGLANTGELFF
CDR3 DNA: TGTGCCAGCTCTCACACTCCGGGACTAGCGAACACCGGGGAGCTGTTTTTT

J gene: TRBJ2-7
D gene: -
V gene: TRBV7-2
clone size: many
CDR3 protein: CASNRDSTYEQYF
CDR3 DNA: TGTGCCAGCAACCGGGACTCTACCTACGAGCAGTACTTC

J gene: TRBJ1-5
D gene: TRBD1
V gene: TRBV6-2/TRBV6-3
clone size: -
CDR3 protein: CASSYRQGVADSNQPQHF
CDR3 DNA: TGTGCCAGCAGTTACAGACAGGGGGTCGCAGATAGCAATCAGCCCCAGCATTTT

J gene: TRBJ2-7
D gene: TRBD1
V gene: TRBV12-3/TRBV12-4
clone size: few
CDR3 protein: CATSDPGRTGGGYEQYF
CDR3 DNA: TGTGCCACCAGTGACCCCGGAAGGACAGGGGGCGGCTACGAGCAGTACTTC

J gene: TRBJ1-1
D gene: TRBD1
V gene: TRBV6-1
clone size: many
CDR3 protein: CASSTGGKAFF
CDR3 DNA: TGTGCCAGCAGCACAGGGGGTAAAGCTTTCTTT

J gene: TRBJ2-3
D gene: -
V gene: TRBV5-5
clone size: many
CDR3 protein: CASSPAGANTQYF
CDR3 DNA: TGTGCCAGCAGCCCCGCAGGGGCCAATACGCAGTATTTT

J gene: TRBJ2-2
D gene: -
V gene: TRBV6-5
clone size: -
CDR3 protein: CASSYRLVGTGELFF
CDR3 DNA: TGTGCCAGCAGTTACCGCCTTGTCGGCACCGGGGAGCTGTTTTTT

J gene: TRBJ1-5
D gene: TRBD1
V gene: TRBV4-1
clone size: many
CDR3 protein: CASSQADRGDQPQHF
CDR3 DNA: TGCGCCAGCAGCCAAGCGGACAGGGGCGATCAGCCCCAGCATTTT

J gene: TRBJ1-1
D gene: -
V gene: TRBV2
clone size: -
CDR3 protein: CASSVQPNTEAFF
CDR3 DNA: TGTGCCAGCAGTGTGCAGCCGAACACTGAAGCTTTCTTT

J gene: TRBJ2-1
D gene: -
V gene: TRBV20-1
clone size: -
CDR3 protein: CSALSGSSYNEQFF
CDR3 DNA: TGCAGTGCTCTTAGCGGAAGCTCCTACAATGAGCAGTTCTTC

J gene: TRBJ1-5
D gene: TRBD1
V gene: TRBV4-3
clone size: many
CDR3 protein: CASSQGQGDGQPQHF
CDR3 DNA: TGCGCCAGCAGCCAGGGACAGGGAGACGGGCAGCCCCAGCATTTT

J gene: TRBJ2-5
D gene: -
V gene: TRBV12-3/TRBV12-4
clone size: many
CDR3 protein: CASSFEAGDQETQYF
CDR3 DNA: TGTGCCAGCAGTTTTGAGGCAGGGGACCAAGAGACCCAGTACTTC

J gene: TRBJ1-5
D gene: TRBD1
V gene: TRBV6-1
clone size: many
CDR3 protein: CASSPGQGVSNQPQHF
CDR3 DNA: TGTGCCAGCAGCCCCGGACAGGGGGTGAGCAATCAGCCCCAGCATTTT

J gene: TRBJ2-7
D gene: TRBD2
V gene: TRBV2
clone size: many
CDR3 protein: CATAGTSGRGISYEQYF
CDR3 DNA: TGTGCCACCGCCGGGACTAGCGGGAGGGGGATCTCCTACGAGCAGTACTTC

J gene: TRBJ2-1
D gene: TRBD1
V gene: TRBV28
clone size: many
CDR3 protein: CASRKVGQGVYNEQFF
CDR3 DNA: TGTGCCAGCAGGAAAGTGGGGCAGGGGGTTTACAATGAGCAGTTCTTC

J gene: TRBJ2-2
D gene: -
V gene: TRBV6-5
clone size: many
CDR3 protein: CASSYSMGGTGELFF
CDR3 DNA: TGTGCCAGCAGTTACTCGATGGGAGGCACCGGGGAGCTGTTTTTT

J gene: TRBJ2-7
D gene: -
V gene: TRBV3-1
clone size: many
CDR3 protein: CASSPLGGVIYEQYF
CDR3 DNA: TGTGCCAGCAGCCCCTTGGGCGGAGTAATCTACGAGCAGTACTTC

J gene: TRBJ1-2
D gene: -
V gene: TRBV4-3
clone size: many
CDR3 protein: CASTRDHANYGYTF
CDR3 DNA: TGCGCCAGCACTCGGGACCACGCTAACTATGGCTACACCTTC

J gene: TRBJ1-1
D gene: -
V gene: TRBV7-9
clone size: many
CDR3 protein: CASSLTLKGELAEAFF
CDR3 DNA: TGTGCCAGCAGCTTAACCCTTAAAGGGGAGCTCGCTGAAGCTTTCTTT

J gene: TRBJ2-2
D gene: TRBD2
V gene: TRBV20-1
clone size: few
CDR3 protein: CSASGTSLTGELFF
CDR3 DNA: TGCAGTGCTAGCGGGACTAGCCTTACCGGGGAGCTGTTTTTT

J gene: TRBJ2-1
D gene: TRBD2
V gene: TRBV24-1
clone size: many
CDR3 protein: CATSDSGLATYNEQFF
CDR3 DNA: TGTGCCACCAGTGACTCGGGACTAGCAACCTACAATGAGCAGTTCTTC

J gene: TRBJ1-1
D gene: -
V gene: TRBV25-1
clone size: many
CDR3 protein: CASSRLGAGNTEAFF
CDR3 DNA: TGTGCCAGCAGTCGACTCGGGGCTGGGAACACTGAAGCTTTCTTT

J gene: TRBJ1-5
D gene: -
V gene: TRBV6-1
clone size: many
CDR3 protein: CASSGGYNQPQHF
CDR3 DNA: TGTGCCAGCAGTGGGGGTTACAATCAGCCCCAGCATTTT

J gene: TRBJ1-2
D gene: TRBD1
V gene: TRBV7-9
clone size: many
CDR3 protein: CASSYRETGINGYTF
CDR3 DNA: TGTGCCAGCAGCTATAGGGAGACAGGGATTAATGGCTACACCTTC

J gene: TRBJ2-2
D gene: -
V gene: TRBV5-6
clone size: many
CDR3 protein: CASSSWGSVRTGELFF
CDR3 DNA: TGTGCCAGCAGCTCCTGGGGGTCGGTCCGCACCGGGGAGCTGTTTTTT

J gene: TRBJ2-5
D gene: -
V gene: TRBV6-1
clone size: many
CDR3 protein: CASTRDSKETQYF
CDR3 DNA: TGTGCCAGCACCCGGGACTCTAAAGAGACCCAGTACTTC